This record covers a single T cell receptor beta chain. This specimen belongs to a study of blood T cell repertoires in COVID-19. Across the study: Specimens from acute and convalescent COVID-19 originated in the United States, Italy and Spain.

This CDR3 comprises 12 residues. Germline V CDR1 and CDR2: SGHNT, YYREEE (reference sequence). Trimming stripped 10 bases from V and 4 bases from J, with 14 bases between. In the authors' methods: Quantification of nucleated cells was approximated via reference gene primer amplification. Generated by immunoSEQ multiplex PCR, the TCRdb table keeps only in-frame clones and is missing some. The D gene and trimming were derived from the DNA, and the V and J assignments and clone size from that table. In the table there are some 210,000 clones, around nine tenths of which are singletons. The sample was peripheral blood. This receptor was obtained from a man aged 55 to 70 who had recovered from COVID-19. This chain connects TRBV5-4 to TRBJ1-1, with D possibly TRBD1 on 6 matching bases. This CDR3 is CAAGGGRTEAFF. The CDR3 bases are TGTGCCGCGGGGGGGGGCCGCACTGAAGCTTTCTTT.